This TCR beta chain was recorded in a study of human CD8 memory T cell subsets. The TCR beta sequencing libraries came from UMI-labeled 5' RACE. TCRdb re-called the 5' RACE reads and gives one entry per CDR3 protein, without DNA. This table lists approximately 3,500 distinct CDR3 sequences. Details on this clonotype: What it recognizes is unknown.

General observations from the study: When diversity was estimated with Chao1, stem-like memory T cells appeared more diverse than precursor exhausted T cells.

The CDR3 runs 15 residues. The germline V gene encodes CDR1 SGDLS and CDR2 YYNGEE. The source is a human donor in good health. The sample taken for sequencing was CD8+ effector memory T cells (TEM) sorted from PBMCs. Documented subset: effector memory CD8 T cells, CCR7- CD45RO+ CD95+. The chain carries TRBV9 and TRBJ1-4; TCRdb's D call, TRBD1, is unchecked because there is no DNA. CDR3 region: CASSVAGGATEKLFF.